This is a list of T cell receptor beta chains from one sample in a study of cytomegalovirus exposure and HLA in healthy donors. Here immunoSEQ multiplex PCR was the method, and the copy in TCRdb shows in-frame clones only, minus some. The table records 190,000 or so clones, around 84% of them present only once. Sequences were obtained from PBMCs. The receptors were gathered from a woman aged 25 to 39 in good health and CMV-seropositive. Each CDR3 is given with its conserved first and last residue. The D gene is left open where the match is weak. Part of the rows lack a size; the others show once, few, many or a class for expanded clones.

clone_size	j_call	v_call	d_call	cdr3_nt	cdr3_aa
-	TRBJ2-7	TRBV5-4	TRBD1	TGTGCCAGCAGCTTGCTTGGGACAGGGGGAGAGCAGTACTTC	CASSLLGTGGEQYF
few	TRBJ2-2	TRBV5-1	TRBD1	TGCGCCGGCCGGACAGGGGGCGGGGACACCGGGGAGCTGTTTTTT	CAGRTGGGDTGELFF
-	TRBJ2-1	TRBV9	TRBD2	TGTGCCAGCAGCGAGACCGGGACTAGCCTTGAAGGTGAGCAGTTCTTC	CASSETGTSLEGEQFF
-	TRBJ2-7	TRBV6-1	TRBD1	TGTGCCAGCAGTGAAGCCGCGACAGGGGTCTACGAGCAGTACTTC	CASSEAATGVYEQYF
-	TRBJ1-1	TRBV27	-	TGTGCCAGCAGTTGGGGGGGAACCGGGACTGAAGCTTTCTTT	CASSWGGTGTEAFF
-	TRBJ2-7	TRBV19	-	TGTGCCAGTAGTATAGGTTCCCGGCAGGGGGGCGGCTACGAGCAGTACTTC	CASSIGSRQGGGYEQYF
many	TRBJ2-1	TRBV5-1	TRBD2	TGCGCCAGCAGCTTGGCCCCTGGGACTAGCGGGAGGGTGGTCGACAATGAGCAGTTCTTC	CASSLAPGTSGRVVDNEQFF
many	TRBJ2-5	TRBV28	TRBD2	TGTGCCAGCAGTGCAGCGGGAGGGAAGCAAGAGACCCAGTACTTC	CASSAAGGKQETQYF
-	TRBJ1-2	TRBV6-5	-	TGTGCCAGCAGTTTCCGGGACGGGAGGGGCTACACCTTC	CASSFRDGRGYTF
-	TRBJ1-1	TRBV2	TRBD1	TGTGCCAGTGCCAACAGGGGGGGCACTGAAGCTTTCTTT	CASANRGGTEAFF
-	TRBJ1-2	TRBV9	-	TGTGCCAGCAGCGTAGTCGAGGGGGGGAACTATGGCTACACCTTC	CASSVVEGGNYGYTF
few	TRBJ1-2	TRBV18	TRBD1	TGTGCCAGCTCACCCGGGACAGACTATGGCTACACCTTC	CASSPGTDYGYTF
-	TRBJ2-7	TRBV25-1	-	TGTGCCAGCAGTGAGTACTACGAGCAGTACTTC	CASSEYYEQYF
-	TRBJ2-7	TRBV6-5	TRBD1	TGTGCCAGCAGTTCCCGGGACAGGGGCTACGAGCAGTACTTC	CASSSRDRGYEQYF
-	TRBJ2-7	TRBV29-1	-	TGCAGCGTCCAGGGGGGCAGACACTACGAGCAGTACTTC	CSVQGGRHYEQYF
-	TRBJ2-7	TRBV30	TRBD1	TGTGCCTGGAGTGGCCGCCGGAGACAGGGGGCATACGAGCAGTACTTC	CAWSGRRRQGAYEQYF
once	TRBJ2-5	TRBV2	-	TGTGCCAGCAGCGCAGTCCAAGAGACCCAGTACTTC	CASSAVQETQYF
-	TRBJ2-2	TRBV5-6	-	TGTGCCAGCAACGTTCGACAGACCGCGAACACCGGGGAGCTGTTTTTT	CASNVRQTANTGELFF
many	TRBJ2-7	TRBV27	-	TGTGCCAGCAGTTTCCTCCAGGGCGAGCAGTACTTC	CASSFLQGEQYF
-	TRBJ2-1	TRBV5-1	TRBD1	TGCGCCAGCAGTCCTCCCGGGACAGGGAGGCTTAATGAGCAGTTCTTC	CASSPPGTGRLNEQFF
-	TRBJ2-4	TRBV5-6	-	TGTGCCAGCAGCCGGGAAAACATTCAGTACTTC	CASSRENIQYF
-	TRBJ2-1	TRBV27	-	TGTGCCAGCAGTTTAAGAGGGCTCCAGAATGAGCAGTTCTTC	CASSLRGLQNEQFF
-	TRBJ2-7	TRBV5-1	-	TGCGCCAGCAGCTCTGCAGGGCCCTCCTACGAGCAGTACTTC	CASSSAGPSYEQYF
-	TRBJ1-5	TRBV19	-	TGTGCCAGTAGCCAGGATAGCAATCAGCCCCAGCATTTT	CASSQDSNQPQHF
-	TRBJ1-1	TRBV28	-	TGTGCCAGCAGTTCCCCGGGGGAGACTGAAGCTTTCTTT	CASSSPGETEAFF